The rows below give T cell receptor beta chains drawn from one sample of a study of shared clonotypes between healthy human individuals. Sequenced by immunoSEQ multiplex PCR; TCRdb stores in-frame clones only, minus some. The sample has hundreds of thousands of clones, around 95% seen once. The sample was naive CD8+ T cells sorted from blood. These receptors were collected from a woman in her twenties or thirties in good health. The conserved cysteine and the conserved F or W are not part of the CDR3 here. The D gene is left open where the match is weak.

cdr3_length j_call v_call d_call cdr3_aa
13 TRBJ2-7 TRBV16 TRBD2 ASSQWRGSSHEQY
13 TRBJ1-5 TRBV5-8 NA ASSQDAGSNQPQH
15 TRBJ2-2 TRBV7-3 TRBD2 ASSEEAGASLIGELF
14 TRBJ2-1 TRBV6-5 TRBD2 ASSYNRLAGGNEQF
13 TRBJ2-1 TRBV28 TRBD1 ASSLGQGSHNEQF
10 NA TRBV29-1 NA SVEISSYEQY
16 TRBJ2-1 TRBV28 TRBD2 ASSSWGAGGPSYNEQF
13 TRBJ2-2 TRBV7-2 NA ASSGGLLNTGELF
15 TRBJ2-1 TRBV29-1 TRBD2 SVAGTSGRLDYNEQF
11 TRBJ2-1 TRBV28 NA ASSFRANGEQF
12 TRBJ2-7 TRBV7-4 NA ASSLERGRYEQY
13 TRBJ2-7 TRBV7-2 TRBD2 ASSRELAGGYEQY
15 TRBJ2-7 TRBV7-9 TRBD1 ASSYSTGTDFPYEQY
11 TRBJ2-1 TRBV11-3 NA ASSQGTSNEQF
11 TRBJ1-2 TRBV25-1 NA ASSVGVTYGYT
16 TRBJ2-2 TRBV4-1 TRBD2 ASSPRINGEGIAGELF
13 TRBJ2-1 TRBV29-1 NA SDTTSSTAYNEQF
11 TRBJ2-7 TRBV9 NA ASSARQGGEQY
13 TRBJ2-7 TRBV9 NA ASSVGWRGGYEQY
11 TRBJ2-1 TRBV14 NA ASSQGGLNEQF
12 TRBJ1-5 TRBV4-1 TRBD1 ASSQGTGIQPQH
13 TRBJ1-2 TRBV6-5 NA ASSSIGGADYGYT
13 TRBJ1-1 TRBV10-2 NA ASSEAALLGTEAF